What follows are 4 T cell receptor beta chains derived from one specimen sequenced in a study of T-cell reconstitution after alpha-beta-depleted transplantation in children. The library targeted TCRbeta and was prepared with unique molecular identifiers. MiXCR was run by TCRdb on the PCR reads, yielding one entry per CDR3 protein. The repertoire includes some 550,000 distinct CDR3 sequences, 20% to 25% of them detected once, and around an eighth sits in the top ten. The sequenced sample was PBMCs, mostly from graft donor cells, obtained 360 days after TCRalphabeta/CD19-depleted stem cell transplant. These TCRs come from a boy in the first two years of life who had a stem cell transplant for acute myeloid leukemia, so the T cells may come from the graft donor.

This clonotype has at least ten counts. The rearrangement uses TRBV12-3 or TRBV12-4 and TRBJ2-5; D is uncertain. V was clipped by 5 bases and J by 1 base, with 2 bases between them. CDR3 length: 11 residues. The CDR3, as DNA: TGTGCCAGCAGTGTCCAAGAGACCCAGTACTTC. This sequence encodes CASSVQETQYF.

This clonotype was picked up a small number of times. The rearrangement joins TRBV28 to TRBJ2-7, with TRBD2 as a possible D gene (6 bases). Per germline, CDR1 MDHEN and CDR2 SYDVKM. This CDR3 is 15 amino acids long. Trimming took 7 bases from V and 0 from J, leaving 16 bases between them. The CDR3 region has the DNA TGTGCCAGCAACTCAGGTAGGGGAGGCTCCTACGAGCAGTACGTC. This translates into CASNSGRGGSYEQYV.

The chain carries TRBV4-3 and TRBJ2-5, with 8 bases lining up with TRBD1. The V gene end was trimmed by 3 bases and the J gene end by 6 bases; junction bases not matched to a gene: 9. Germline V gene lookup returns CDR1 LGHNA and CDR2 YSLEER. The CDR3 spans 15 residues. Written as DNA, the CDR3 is TGCGCCAGCAGCCAGTCCCAGGGGGCTTGGAAGACCCAGTACTTC. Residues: CASSQSQGAWKTQYF.

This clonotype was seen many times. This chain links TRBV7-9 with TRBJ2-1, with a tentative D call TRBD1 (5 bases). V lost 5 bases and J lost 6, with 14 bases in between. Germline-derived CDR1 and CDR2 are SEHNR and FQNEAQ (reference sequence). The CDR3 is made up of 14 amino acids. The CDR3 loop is CASSPRQSSNEQFF. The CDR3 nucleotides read TGTGCCAGCAGCCCCCGACAGAGCTCCAATGAGCAGTTCTTC.